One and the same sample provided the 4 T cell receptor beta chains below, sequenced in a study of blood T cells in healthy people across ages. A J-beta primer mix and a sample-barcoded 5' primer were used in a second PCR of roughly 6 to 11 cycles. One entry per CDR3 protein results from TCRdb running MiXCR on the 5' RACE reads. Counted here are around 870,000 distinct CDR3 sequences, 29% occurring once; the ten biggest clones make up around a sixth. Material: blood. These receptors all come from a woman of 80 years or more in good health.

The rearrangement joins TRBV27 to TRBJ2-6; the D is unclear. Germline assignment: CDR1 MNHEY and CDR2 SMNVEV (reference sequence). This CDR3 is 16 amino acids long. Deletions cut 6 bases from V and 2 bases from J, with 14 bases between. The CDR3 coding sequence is TGTGCCAGCAGGCGAACATGGAGCGCTGGGGCCAACGTCCTGACTTTC. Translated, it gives CASRRTWSAGANVLTF.

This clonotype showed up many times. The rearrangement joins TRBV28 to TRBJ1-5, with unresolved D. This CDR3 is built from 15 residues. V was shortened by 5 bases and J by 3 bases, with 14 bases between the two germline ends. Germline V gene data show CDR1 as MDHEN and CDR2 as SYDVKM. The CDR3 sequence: CASSPRSGSNQPQHF. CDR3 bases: TGTGCCAGCAGTCCACGCAGCGGGTCCAATCAGCCCCAGCATTTT.

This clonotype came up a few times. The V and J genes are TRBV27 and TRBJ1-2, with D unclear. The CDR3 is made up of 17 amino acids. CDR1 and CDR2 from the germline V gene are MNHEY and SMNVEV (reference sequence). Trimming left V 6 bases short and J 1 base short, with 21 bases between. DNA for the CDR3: TGTGCCAGCAGCGATAGGCGTGGTCGAGGACTTAACTATGGCTACACCTTC. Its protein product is CASSDRRGRGLNYGYTF.

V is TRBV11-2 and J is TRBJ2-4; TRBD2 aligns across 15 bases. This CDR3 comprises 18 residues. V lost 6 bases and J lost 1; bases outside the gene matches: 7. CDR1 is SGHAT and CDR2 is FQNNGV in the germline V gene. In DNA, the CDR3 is TGTGCCAGCAGTCGAGGACTAGCGGGAGGGGGGGCCAAAAACATTCAGTACTTC. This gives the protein CASSRGLAGGGAKNIQYF.